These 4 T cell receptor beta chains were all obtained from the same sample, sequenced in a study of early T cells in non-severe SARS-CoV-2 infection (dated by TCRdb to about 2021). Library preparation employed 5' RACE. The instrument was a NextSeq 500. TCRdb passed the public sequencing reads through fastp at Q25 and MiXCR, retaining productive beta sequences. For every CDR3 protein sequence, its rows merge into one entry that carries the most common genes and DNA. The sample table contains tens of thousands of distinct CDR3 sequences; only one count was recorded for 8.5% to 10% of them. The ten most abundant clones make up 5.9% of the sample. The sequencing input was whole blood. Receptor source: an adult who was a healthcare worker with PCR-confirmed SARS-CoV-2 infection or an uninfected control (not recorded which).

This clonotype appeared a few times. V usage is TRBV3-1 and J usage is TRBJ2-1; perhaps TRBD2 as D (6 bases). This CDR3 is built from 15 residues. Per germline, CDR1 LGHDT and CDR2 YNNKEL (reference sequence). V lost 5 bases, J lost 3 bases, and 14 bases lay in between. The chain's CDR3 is CASSWSGGIYNEQFF. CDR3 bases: TGTGCCAGCAGCTGGTCCGGCGGGATCTACAATGAGCAGTTCTTC.

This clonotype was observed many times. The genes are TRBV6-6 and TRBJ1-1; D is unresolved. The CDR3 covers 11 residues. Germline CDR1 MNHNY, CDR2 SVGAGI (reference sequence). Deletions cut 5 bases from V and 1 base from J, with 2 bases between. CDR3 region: CASSPNTEAFF. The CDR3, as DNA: TGTGCCAGCAGTCCGAACACTGAAGCTTTCTTT.

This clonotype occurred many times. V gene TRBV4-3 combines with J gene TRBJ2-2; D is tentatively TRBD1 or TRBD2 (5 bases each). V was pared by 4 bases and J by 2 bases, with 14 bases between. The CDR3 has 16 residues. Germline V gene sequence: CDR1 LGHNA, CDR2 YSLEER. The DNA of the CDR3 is TGCGCCAGCAGCCCAGACAGTCGGGGCAACACCGGGGAGCTGTTTTTT. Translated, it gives CASSPDSRGNTGELFF.

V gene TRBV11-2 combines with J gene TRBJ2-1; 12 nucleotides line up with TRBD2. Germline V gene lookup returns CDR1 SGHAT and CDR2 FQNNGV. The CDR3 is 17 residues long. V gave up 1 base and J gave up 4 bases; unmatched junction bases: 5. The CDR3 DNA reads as TGTGCCAGCAGCTTAGTTCCACTAGCGGGGGGTTACAATGAGCAGTTCTTC. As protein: CASSLVPLAGGYNEQFF.